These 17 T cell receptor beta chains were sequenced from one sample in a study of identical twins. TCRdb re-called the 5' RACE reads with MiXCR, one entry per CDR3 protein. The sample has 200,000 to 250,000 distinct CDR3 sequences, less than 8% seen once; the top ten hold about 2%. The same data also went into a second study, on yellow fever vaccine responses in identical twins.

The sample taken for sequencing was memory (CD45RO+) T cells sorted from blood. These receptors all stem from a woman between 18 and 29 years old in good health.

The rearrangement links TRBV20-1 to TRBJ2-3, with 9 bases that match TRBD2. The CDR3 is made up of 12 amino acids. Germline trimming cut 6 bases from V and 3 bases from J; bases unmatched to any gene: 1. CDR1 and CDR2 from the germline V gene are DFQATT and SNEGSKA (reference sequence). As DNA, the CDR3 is TGCAGTGCCGGACTAGCGACAGATACGCAGTATTTT. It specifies CSAGLATDTQYF.

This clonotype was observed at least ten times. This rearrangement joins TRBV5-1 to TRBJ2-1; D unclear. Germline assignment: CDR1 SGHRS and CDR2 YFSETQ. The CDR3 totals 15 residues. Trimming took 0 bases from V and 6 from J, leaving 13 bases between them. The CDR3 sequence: CASSLDIGQGNEQFF. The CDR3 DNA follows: TGCGCCAGCAGCTTGGACATAGGGCAAGGCAATGAGCAGTTCTTC.

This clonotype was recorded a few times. DNA for the CDR3: TGTGCCAGCAGCTTGCAGCCGGGACAGAATAATTCACCCCTCCACTTT. This gives the protein CASSLQPGQNNSPLHF. V is TRBV7-2 and J is TRBJ1-6, with 7 bases fitting TRBD1. This CDR3 is built from 16 residues. The germline V gene encodes CDR1 SGHTA and CDR2 FQGNSA. With 3 bases clipped from V and 5 bases from J, the junction kept 7 bases outside the gene matches. Full variable domain (remainder filled in from reference TRBV7-2 and TRBJ1-6): GAGVSQSPSNKVTEKGKDVELRCDPISGHTALYWYRQSLGQGLEFLIYFQGNSAPDKSGLPSDRFSAERTGGSVSTLTIQRTQQEDSAVYLCASSLQPGQNNSPLHFGNGTRLTVT.

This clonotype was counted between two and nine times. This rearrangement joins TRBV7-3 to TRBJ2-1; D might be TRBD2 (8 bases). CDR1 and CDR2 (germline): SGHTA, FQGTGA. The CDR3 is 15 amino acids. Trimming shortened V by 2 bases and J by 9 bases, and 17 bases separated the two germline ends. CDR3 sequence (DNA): TGTGCCAGCAGCTTAGCCAGGGGGAGCGGGGGTGAGCAGTTCTTC. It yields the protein CASSLARGSGGEQFF.

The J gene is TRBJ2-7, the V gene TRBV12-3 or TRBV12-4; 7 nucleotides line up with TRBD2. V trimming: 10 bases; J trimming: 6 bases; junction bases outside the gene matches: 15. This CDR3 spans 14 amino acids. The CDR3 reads CATREGPTSAEQYF. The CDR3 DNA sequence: TGTGCCACCAGGGAGGGACCGACCTCGGCCGAGCAGTACTTC.

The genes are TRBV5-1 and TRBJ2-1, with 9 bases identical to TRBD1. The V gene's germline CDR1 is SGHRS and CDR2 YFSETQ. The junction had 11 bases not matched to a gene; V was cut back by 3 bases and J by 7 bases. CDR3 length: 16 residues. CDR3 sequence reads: CASSYDGTGFKNEQFF. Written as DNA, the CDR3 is TGCGCCAGCAGCTACGACGGGACAGGGTTTAAGAATGAGCAGTTCTTC.

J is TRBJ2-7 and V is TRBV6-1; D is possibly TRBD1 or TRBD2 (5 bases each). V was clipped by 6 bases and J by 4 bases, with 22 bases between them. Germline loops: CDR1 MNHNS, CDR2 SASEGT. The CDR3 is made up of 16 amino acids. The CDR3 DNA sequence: TGTGCCAGCAGACATACTCCCCGGGGCAGAGAATACGAGCAGTACTTC. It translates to CASRHTPRGREYEQYF.

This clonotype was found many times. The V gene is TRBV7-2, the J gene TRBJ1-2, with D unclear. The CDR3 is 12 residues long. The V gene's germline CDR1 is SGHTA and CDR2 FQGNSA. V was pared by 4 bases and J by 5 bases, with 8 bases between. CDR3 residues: CASSSGLYGYTF. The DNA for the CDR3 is TGTGCCAGCAGCTCGGGCCTATATGGCTACACCTTC.

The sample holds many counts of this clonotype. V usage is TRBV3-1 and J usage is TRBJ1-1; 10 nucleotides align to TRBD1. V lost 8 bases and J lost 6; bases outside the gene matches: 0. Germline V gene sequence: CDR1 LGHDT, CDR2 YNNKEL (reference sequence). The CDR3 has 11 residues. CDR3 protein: CASGQGAEAFF. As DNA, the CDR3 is TGTGCCAGCGGACAGGGGGCTGAAGCTTTCTTT. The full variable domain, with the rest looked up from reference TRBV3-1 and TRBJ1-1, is DTAVSQTPKYLVTQMGNDKSIKCEQNLGHDTMYWYKQDSKKFLKIMFSYNNKELIINETVPNRFSPKSPDKAHLNLHINSLELGDSAVYFCASGQGAEAFFGQGTRLTVV.

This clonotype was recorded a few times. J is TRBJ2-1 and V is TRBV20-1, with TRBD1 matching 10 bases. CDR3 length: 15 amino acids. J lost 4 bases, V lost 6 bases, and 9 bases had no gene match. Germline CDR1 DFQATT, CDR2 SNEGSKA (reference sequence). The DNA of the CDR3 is TGCAGTGCGGGGGACAGGGGACACCCTTACAATGAGCAGTTCTTC. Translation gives CSAGDRGHPYNEQFF.

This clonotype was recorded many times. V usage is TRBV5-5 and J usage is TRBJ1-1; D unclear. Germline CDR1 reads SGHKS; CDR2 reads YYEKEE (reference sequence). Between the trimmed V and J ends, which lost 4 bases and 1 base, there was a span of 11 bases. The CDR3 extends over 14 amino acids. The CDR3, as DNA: TGTGCCAGCAGCCTCATTGAGACGAACACTGAAGCTTTCTTT. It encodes CASSLIETNTEAFF. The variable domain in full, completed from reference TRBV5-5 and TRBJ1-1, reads DAGVTQSPTHLIKTRGQQVTLRCSPISGHKSVSWYQQVLGQGPQFIFQYYEKEERGRGNFPDRFSARQFPNYSSELNVNALLLGDSALYLCASSLIETNTEAFFGQGTRLTVV.

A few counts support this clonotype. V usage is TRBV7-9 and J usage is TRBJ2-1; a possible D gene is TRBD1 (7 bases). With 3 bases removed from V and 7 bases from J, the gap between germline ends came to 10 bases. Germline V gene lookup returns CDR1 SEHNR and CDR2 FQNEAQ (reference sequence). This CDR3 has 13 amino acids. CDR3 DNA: TGTGCCAGCAGCTTCGCAGGGGGGAATGAGCAGTTCTTC. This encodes CASSFAGGNEQFF.

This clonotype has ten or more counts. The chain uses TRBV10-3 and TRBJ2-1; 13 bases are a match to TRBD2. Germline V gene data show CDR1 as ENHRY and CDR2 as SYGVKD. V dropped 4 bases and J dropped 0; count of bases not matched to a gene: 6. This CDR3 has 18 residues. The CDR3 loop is CAISAGTSGMSSYNEQFF. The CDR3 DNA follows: TGTGCCATCAGTGCCGGGACTAGCGGGATGAGCTCCTACAATGAGCAGTTCTTC.

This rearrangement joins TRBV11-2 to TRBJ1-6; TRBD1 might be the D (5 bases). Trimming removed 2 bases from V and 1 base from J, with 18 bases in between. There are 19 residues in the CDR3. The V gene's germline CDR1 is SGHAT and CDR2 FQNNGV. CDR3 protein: CASSLSGGRGFSYNSPLHF. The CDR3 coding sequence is TGTGCCAGCAGCTTAAGTGGGGGAAGAGGATTTTCCTATAATTCACCCCTCCACTTT.

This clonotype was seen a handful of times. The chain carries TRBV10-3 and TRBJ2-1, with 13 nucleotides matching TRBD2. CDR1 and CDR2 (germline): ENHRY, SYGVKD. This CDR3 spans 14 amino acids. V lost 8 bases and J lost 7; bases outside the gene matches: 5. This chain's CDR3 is CAIRLAGGENEQFF. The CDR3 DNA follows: TGTGCCATCCGACTAGCGGGAGGCGAAAATGAGCAGTTCTTC.

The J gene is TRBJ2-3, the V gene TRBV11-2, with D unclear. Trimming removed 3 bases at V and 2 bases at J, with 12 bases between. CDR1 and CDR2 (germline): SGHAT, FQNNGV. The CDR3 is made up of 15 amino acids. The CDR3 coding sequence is TGTGCCAGCAGCTTCGTCCGGGTGAACACAGATACGCAGTATTTT. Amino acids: CASSFVRVNTDTQYF. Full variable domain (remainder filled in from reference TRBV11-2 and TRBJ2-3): EAGVAQSPRYKIIEKRQSVAFWCNPISGHATLYWYQQILGQGPKLLIQFQNNGVVDDSQLPKDRFSAERLKGVDSTLKIQPAKLEDSAVYLCASSFVRVNTDTQYFGPGTRLTVL.

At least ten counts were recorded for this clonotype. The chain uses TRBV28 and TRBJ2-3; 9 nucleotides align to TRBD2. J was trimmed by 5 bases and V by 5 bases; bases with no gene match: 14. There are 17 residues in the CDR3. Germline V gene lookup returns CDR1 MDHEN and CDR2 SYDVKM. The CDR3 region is CASSPSAVTSGGDTQYF. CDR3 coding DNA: TGTGCCAGCAGTCCCTCGGCAGTGACTAGCGGAGGAGATACGCAGTATTTT.